The rows below give T cell receptor beta chains drawn from one sample of a study of PD-L1 blockade in urothelial cancer. This table comes from immunoSEQ multiplex PCR, and its TCRdb copy is limited to in-frame clones, with some not included. The table shows some 110,000 clones, with around nine tenths occurring only once. The input for sequencing was PBMCs, taken around atezolizumab (anti-PD-L1) treatment. The receptors here all came from a man aged 60 to 75 with urothelial cancer. CDR3s include the opening cysteine and the closing phenylalanine or tryptophan. A D gene is named only where the DNA matches it firmly. Expanded clones get a size class; other rows say once, few or many, or leave the size out.

D	J	V	size	CDR3	DNA
NA	TRBJ2-5	TRBV2	NA	CASTSAYGGETQYF	TGTGCCAGCACTAGCGCCTATGGCGGAGAGACCCAGTACTTC
TRBD2	TRBJ2-7	TRBV5-1	NA	CASSYSADGTSSYEQYF	TGCGCCAGCAGCTACTCCGCCGACGGGACTAGCTCCTACGAGCAGTACTTC
TRBD1	TRBJ1-1	TRBV27	NA	CASRFTRQGRNTEAFF	TGTGCCAGCAGATTCACGAGACAGGGGAGGAACACTGAAGCTTTCTTT
TRBD1	TRBJ1-6	TRBV29-1	NA	CSASQGADSPLHF	TGCAGCGCCTCTCAGGGGGCTGATTCACCCCTCCACTTT
TRBD2	TRBJ2-3	TRBV10-3	NA	CAISESTSGESTDTQYF	TGTGCCATCAGTGAGTCGACTAGCGGGGAGAGCACAGATACGCAGTATTTT
TRBD2	TRBJ2-1	TRBV10-3	NA	CAISEGSGGYNEQFF	TGTGCCATCAGTGAAGGGTCGGGAGGATACAATGAGCAGTTCTTC
NA	TRBJ1-1	TRBV14	few	CASSRTQGLANTEAFF	TGTGCCAGCAGCCGTACCCAGGGACTGGCAAACACTGAAGCTTTCTTT
TRBD1	TRBJ2-3	TRBV7-2	NA	CASSLDDRGQLADTQYF	TGTGCCAGCAGCTTAGACGACAGGGGGCAACTCGCAGATACGCAGTATTTT
NA	TRBJ1-3	TRBV9	NA	CASSVGGTGNTIYF	TGTGCCAGCAGCGTAGGAGGGACTGGAAACACCATATATTTT
TRBD1	TRBJ1-2	TRBV6-5	once	CASSPYTGADYGYTF	TGTGCCAGCAGCCCGTACACAGGGGCTGACTATGGCTACACCTTC
TRBD2	TRBJ2-3	TRBV13	NA	CASSLAGADTQYF	TGTGCCAGCAGCTTGGCGGGGGCAGATACGCAGTATTTT
NA	TRBJ1-5	TRBV5-8	NA	CASSATQVARNQPQHF	TGTGCCAGCAGCGCAACACAGGTGGCGAGGAATCAGCCCCAGCATTTT
TRBD1	TRBJ2-1	TRBV9	NA	CASSVPGTGIDEQFF	TGTGCCAGCAGCGTCCCTGGGACAGGTATCGATGAGCAGTTCTTC
NA	TRBJ1-4	TRBV4-2	NA	CASSQDQAGEKLFF	TGTGCCAGCAGCCAAGATCAGGCTGGGGAAAAACTGTTTTTT
TRBD2	TRBJ2-1	TRBV7-8	NA	CASSLMSAGTSYNEQFF	TGTGCCAGCAGCCTAATGAGCGCCGGGACTAGCTACAATGAGCAGTTCTTC
NA	TRBJ1-1	TRBV28	NA	CASSQGPGSNTEAFF	TGTGCCAGCAGTCAAGGGCCGGGATCGAACACTGAAGCTTTCTTT
NA	TRBJ2-2	TRBV5-1	NA	CASSPGSGNTGELFF	TGCGCCAGCAGCCCGGGGAGCGGGAACACCGGGGAGCTGTTTTTT
TRBD2	TRBJ2-3	TRBV5-1	NA	CASNLGTSHTDTQYF	TGCGCCAGCAACCTCGGGACTAGTCACACAGATACGCAGTATTTT
NA	TRBJ1-1	TRBV14	NA	CASSQEEGVEAFF	TGTGCCAGCAGCCAAGAGGAAGGGGTTGAAGCTTTCTTT
TRBD2	TRBJ2-4	TRBV4-1	NA	CASRGAGGPGNIQYF	TGCGCCAGCCGCGGGGCGGGAGGGCCCGGAAACATTCAGTACTTC
TRBD2	TRBJ2-3	TRBV2	NA	CASRGGGGTDTQYF	TGTGCCAGTCGCGGGGGGGGAGGAACAGATACGCAGTATTTT
TRBD2	TRBJ2-5	TRBV5-4	NA	CASSGRTSGRFETQYF	TGTGCCAGCAGCGGAAGGACTAGCGGGAGGTTTGAGACCCAGTACTTC
NA	TRBJ2-6	TRBV10-2	once	CASSEVRPSGANVLTF	TGCGCCAGCAGTGAAGTCAGGCCCTCTGGGGCCAACGTCCTGACTTTC
NA	TRBJ2-3	TRBV7-8	NA	CASSLPGTTDTQYF	TGTGCCAGCAGCTTGCCGGGAACCACAGATACGCAGTATTTT
TRBD2	TRBJ2-1	TRBV7-3	NA	CASSLRLAGVNEQFF	TGTGCCAGCAGCTTAAGACTAGCGGGGGTCAATGAGCAGTTCTTC